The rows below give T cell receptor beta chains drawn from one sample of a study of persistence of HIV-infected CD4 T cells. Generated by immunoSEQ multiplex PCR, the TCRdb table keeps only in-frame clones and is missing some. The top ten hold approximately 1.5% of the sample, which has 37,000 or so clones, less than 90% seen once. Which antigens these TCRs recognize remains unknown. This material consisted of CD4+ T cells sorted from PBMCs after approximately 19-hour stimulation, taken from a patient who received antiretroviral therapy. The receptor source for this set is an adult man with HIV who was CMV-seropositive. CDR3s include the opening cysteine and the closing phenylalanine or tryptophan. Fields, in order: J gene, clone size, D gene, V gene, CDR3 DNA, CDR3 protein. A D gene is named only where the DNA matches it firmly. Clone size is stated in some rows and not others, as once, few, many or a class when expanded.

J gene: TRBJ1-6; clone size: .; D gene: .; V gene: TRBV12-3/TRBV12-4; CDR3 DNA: TGTGCCAGCAGTGCTTCGTCCAGTCCGCCCCTCCACTTT; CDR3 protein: CASSASSSPPLHF
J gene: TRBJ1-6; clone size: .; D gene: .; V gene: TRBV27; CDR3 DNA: TGTGCCAGCAGTTCTCCTGGAAGTTCACCCCTCCACTTT; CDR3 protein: CASSSPGSSPLHF
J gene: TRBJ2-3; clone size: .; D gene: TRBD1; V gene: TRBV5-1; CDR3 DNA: TGCGCCAGCAGCCATGGACAGGGACCTAGCACAGATACGCAGTATTTT; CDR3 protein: CASSHGQGPSTDTQYF
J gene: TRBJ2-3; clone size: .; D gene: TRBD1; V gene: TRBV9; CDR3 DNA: TGTGCCAGCAGCGTAGCCAGGGGGTCAGATACGCAGTATTTT; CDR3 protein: CASSVARGSDTQYF
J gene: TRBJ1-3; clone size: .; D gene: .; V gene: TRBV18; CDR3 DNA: TGTGCCAGCTCACCACCGACAGGCTCTGGAAACACCATATATTTT; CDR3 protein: CASSPPTGSGNTIYF
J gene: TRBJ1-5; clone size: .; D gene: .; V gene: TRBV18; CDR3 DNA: TGTGCCAGCTCACCACCGGATCAGCCCCAGCATTTT; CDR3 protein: CASSPPDQPQHF
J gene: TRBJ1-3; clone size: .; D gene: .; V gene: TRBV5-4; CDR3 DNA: TGTGCCAGCAGTCAAGGGAGTCACTCTGGAAACACCATATATTTT; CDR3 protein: CASSQGSHSGNTIYF
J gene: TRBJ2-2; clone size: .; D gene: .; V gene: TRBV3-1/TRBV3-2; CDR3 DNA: TGTGCCAGCAGCCGAGGTCGGCAGGCGAACACCGGGGAGCTGTTTTTT; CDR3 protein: CASSRGRQANTGELFF
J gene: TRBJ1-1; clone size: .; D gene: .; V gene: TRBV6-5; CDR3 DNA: TGTGCCAGCAGTTACTCGAATGGTGAAGCTTTCTTT; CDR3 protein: CASSYSNGEAFF
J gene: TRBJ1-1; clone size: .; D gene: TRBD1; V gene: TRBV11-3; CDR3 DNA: TGTGCCAGCAGCTACCCACAGGGGTTGAACACTGAAGCTTTCTTT; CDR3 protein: CASSYPQGLNTEAFF
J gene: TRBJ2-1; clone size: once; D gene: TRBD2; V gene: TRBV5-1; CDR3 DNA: TGCGCCAGCAGCTTGGAGGCAGGGAGGGAACATGAGCAGTTCTTC; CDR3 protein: CASSLEAGREHEQFF
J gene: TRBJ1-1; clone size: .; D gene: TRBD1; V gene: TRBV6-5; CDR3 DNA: TGTGCCAGCAGCCCCGACAGGGGGGCCACTGAAGCTTTCTTT; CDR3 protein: CASSPDRGATEAFF
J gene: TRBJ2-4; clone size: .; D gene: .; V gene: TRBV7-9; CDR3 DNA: TGTGCCAGCAGCTTAGATATCTTGAACATTCAGTACTTC; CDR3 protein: CASSLDILNIQYF
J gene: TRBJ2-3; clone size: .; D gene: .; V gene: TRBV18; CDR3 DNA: TGTGCCAGCTCACCGCGGGTCACAGATACGCAGTATTTT; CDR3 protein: CASSPRVTDTQYF
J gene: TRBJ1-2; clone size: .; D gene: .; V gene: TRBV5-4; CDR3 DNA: TGTGCCAGCAGCGGCTTACAGTCGTCCGTCCGTGAGTACACCTTC; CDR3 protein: CASSGLQSSVREYTF
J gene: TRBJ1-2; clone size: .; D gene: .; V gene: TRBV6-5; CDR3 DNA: TGTGCCAGCAGTCGACAGCGAGCTAACTATGGCTACACCTTC; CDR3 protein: CASSRQRANYGYTF
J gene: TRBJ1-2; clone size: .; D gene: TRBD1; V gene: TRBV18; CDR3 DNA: TGTGCCAGCTCCCCGAATGCAGGGGGCTATGGCTACACCTTC; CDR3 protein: CASSPNAGGYGYTF
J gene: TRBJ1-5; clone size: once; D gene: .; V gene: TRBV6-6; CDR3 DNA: TGTGCCAGCGGGACTGCCAATCAGCCCCAGCATTTT; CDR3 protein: CASGTANQPQHF
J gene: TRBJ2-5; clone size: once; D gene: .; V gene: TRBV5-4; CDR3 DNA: TGTGCCAGCAGCTTGGACAGGAACCAAGAGACCCAGTACTTC; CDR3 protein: CASSLDRNQETQYF
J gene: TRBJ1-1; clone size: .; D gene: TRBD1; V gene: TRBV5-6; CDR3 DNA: TGTGCCAGCAGCTTGTTAGACAGGGACCTCACTGAAGCTTTCTTT; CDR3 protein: CASSLLDRDLTEAFF
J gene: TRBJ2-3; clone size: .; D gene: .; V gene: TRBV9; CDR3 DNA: TGTGCCAGCAGCGTAGAAACATTCACAGATACGCAGTATTTT; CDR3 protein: CASSVETFTDTQYF
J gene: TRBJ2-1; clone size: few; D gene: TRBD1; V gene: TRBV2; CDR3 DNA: TGTGCCAGCAGTCTCGGACAGGGGAAGCACAATGAGCAGTTCTTC; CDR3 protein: CASSLGQGKHNEQFF
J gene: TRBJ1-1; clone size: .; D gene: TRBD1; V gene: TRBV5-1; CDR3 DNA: TGCGCCAGCAGCTTGGTGGGACAGGGCGTGAACACTGAAGCTTTCTTT; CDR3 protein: CASSLVGQGVNTEAFF
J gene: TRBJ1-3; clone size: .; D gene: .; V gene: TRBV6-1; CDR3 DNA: TGTGCCAGCAGTGAAGCAGGGAACTCTGGAAACACCATATATTTT; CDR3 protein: CASSEAGNSGNTIYF